This T cell receptor beta chain was recorded in a study of T-cell reconstitution after alpha-beta-depleted transplantation in children. General observations from the study: Reported findings indicate that, about two months after transplant, alpha-beta T cells came from several hundred expanded clones, which were derived from non-depleted graft cells. Surviving recipient T cells and thymic progenitors underlay high day-60 TCRbeta diversity in some patients. Fresh T-cell production supplied most of the T-cell counts and diversity seen one year after transplant.

To note about this clonotype: The antigen remains unidentified.

Preparation of the TCRbeta library was carried out with unique molecular identifiers. TCRdb reprocessed the PCR reads via MiXCR and lists one record per CDR3 protein. The data contain around 450,000 distinct CDR3 sequences, roughly a tenth of them singletons. The specimen was PBMCs, collected before TCRalphabeta/CD19-depleted stem cell transplant. The source of this sequence is a child aged 2 to 9 with inherited bone marrow failure, due to receive a stem cell transplant.

The CDR3 sequence: CASSVSMNQPQHF. CDR3 DNA sequence: TGTGCCAGCAGTGTAAGCATGAATCAGCCCCAGCATTTT. The rearrangement uses TRBV27 and TRBJ1-5; no definite D call. The CDR3 contains 13 residues. With 5 bases removed from V and 4 bases from J, the gap between germline ends came to 9 bases. CDR1 is MNHEY and CDR2 is SMNVEV in the germline V gene (reference sequence).